This TCR beta chain was identified in a study of blood T cell repertoires in COVID-19 (dated by TCRdb to about 2020). Context from the whole study: Samples from collaborators originated in the United States, Italy and Spain and spanned both the acute and convalescent phases of COVID-19. The material from the prospective study consisted of cDNA or gDNA derived from T cells, B-cell-depleted T cells, or PBMCs. The samples were drawn from the first 160 participants of the ongoing ImmuneRACE study and from 950 to 1,500 subjects provided by 6 global collaborators. A de-identified subject ID, COVID-19 status, age in years and sex were almost always included in the sample metadata. Where available, HLA class I and class II types were taken from metadata supplied by the sample provider and were not determined by assay-based typing. Subjects who had been exposed to COVID-19, were actively infected with it, or had recovered from it provided the deeply sampled blood TCRbeta repertoires that made up the dataset. The repertoires were released in a freely available public database meant as a resource for research on the immune response to SARS-CoV-2.

This clone was detected only once. This receptor's antigen is unknown. Qualities for individual bases were not recorded, and no much larger clone is one base off. Results and caveats for the whole study, not just this receptor: Clinical and demographic metadata were provided uncurated, with the amount varying by source and participant.

Samples from volunteer blood donors who had recovered from COVID-19 were contributed by a second Seattle source. Each collaborating institution followed its own protocols to collect whole blood in K2EDTA tubes. For TCRbeta analysis, collaborators shipped samples as frozen whole blood, isolated PBMCs, or DNA extracted from either of those sample types. TCRbeta CDR3 regions were amplified from genomic DNA using the immunoSEQ Assay, a bias-controlled multiplex PCR. As for the original processing: Nucleated cell counts per sample were estimated from amplification of reference gene primers within the assay. Sequence reads were collapsed and filtered to measure the absolute abundance of every unique TCRbeta CDR3 rearrangement. Productive Simpson clonality was computed per sample as the square root of Simpson's diversity index over productive rearrangements. Held by TCRdb, this immuneACCESS table contains in-frame sequences only and omits some clones. Under half of the omission traces to an unresolved V gene where checked; the cause of the rest is unknown. The DNA was the basis for D and trimming; V, J and clone size are from that table. Counted in this sample were approximately 350,000 clones; about 90% of them appeared once. The ten largest make up under 3.5% of the sample.

The CDR3, cysteine through phenylalanine, is 18 amino acids long. The only DNA kept is the CDR3, 54 bases in frame from the first base. According to the germline V gene, CDR1 reads SGHTA and CDR2 reads FQGNSA. Trimming accounts for 1 base at V and 0 bases at J, while the number of junction bases matched to no gene is 6. Sequenced sample: peripheral blood. The chain was built from TRBV7-2 and TRBJ1-5; 10 bases in the junction line up with TRBD1. The TCR was taken from a woman between 18 and 30 years old who had recovered from COVID-19. The nucleotide sequence is TGTGCCAGCAGCTTAGAGGGACAGGGGAGATATAGCAATCAGCCCCAGCATTTT. The encoded protein is CASSLEGQGRYSNQPQHF. The variable domain in full, with residues beyond the CDR3 obtained from the reference TRBV7-2 and TRBJ1-5 genes, is GAGVSQSPSNKVTEKGKDVELRCDPISGHTALYWYRQSLGQGLEFLIYFQGNSAPDKSGLPSDRFSAERTGGSVSTLTIQRTQQEDSAVYLCASSLEGQGRYSNQPQHFGDGTRLSIL.